The subject of this entry is one TCR beta chain. Its antigen is undetermined. Mixed chimerism was transient after nonmyeloablative marrow transplants from related graft donors. These data are taken from a study of Tregs in tolerant kidney transplant recipients. Study observations and caveats: Changing PCR primers prevented nucleotide comparison between some patients' samples. Antigen-driven expansion was suggested because donor-specific Tregs expanded more than all Tregs in tolerant patients.

V gave up 4 bases and J gave up 1 base, with 6 bases separating them. Germline CDR1 reads SGHAT; CDR2 reads FQNNGV. CDR3 length equals 13 residues. TCRdb keeps only in-frame clones here, not all; method: immunoSEQ multiplex PCR. The sample shows around 61,000 clones, around 87% of them seen only once. The gene calls are TRBV11-2 and TRBJ2-3, with D hard to call. This TCR was sampled from a human patient who received a combined kidney and bone marrow transplant. Some T cells may arise from the graft donor. This material consisted of CD4+ T cells from blood (PBMCs), taken 6 months after the transplant. CDR3 in amino acids: CASSSAGTDTQYF. CDR3 in DNA: TGTGCCAGCAGCTCCGCGGGCACAGATACGCAGTATTTT.